A single sample is the source of the 28 T cell receptor beta chains below, sequenced in a study of T cell responses to AZD1222 COVID-19 vaccine. The assay was immunoSEQ multiplex PCR, and TCRdb's table has in-frame clones only and misses some. Of some 70,000 clones listed, about four fifths were seen once; the top ten hold over 12%. Sequenced here: peripheral blood, sampled 28 days after the second AZD1222 dose. These receptors were obtained from an adult who received the AZD1222 COVID-19 vaccine.

CDR3 DNA sequence: TGTGCCACCACCTCGGGGGAGACCCAGTACTTC. As protein: CATTSGETQYF. The rearrangement joins TRBV27 to TRBJ2-5; D may be TRBD2 (5 bases). V was clipped by 10 bases and J by 5 bases, with 11 bases between them. Germline values: CDR1 MNHEY, CDR2 SMNVEV (reference sequence). The CDR3 loop spans 11 amino acids.

V gene TRBV10-2 combines with J gene TRBJ1-2; D is unresolved. The CDR3 totals 11 residues. Germline CDR1 and CDR2: WSHSY and SAAADI. Trimming took 0 bases from V and 6 from J, leaving 2 bases between them. CDR3 nucleotides: TGCGCCAGCAGTGAGTCGAATGGCTACACCTTC. This translates into CASSESNGYTF.

This chain joins TRBV2 and TRBJ1-5, with 7 bases aligning to TRBD1. This CDR3 has 16 amino acids. Losses at the gene ends were 8 bases for V and 1 base for J; bases not matched to a gene: 11. Per the germline V gene, CDR1 is SNHLY and CDR2 is FYNNEI. As DNA, the CDR3 is TGTGCCAGCCAACTGGGACAGCTCCTGAGCAATCAGCCCCAGCATTTT. It encodes CASQLGQLLSNQPQHF. Supplemented by reference TRBV2 and TRBJ1-5, the full variable domain reads EPEVTQTPSHQVTQMGQEVILRCVPISNHLYFYWYRQILGQKVEFLVSFYNNEISEKSEIFDDQFSVERPDGSNFTLKIRSTKLEDSAMYFCASQLGQLLSNQPQHFGDGTRLSIL.

The gene calls are TRBV27 and TRBJ1-2, with TRBD1 as a possible D gene (5 bases). Trimming pared 5 bases from V and 2 bases from J, leaving 9 bases between. Germline V gives CDR1 MNHEY, CDR2 SMNVEV (reference sequence). The CDR3 contains 13 residues. The CDR3 region has the DNA TGTGCCAGCAGTCAGACAGAGAACTATGGCTACACCTTC. It encodes CASSQTENYGYTF.

The chain couples TRBV5-6 to TRBJ2-7; D is perhaps TRBD1 (6 bases). Germline V lookup: CDR1 SGHDT, CDR2 YYEEEE. The CDR3 runs 13 residues. The V end was cut by 5 bases, the J end by 2 bases, with 11 bases between. The CDR3 loop is CASSSDRTYEQYF. CDR3 bases: TGTGCCAGCAGTTCGGACAGAACCTACGAGCAGTACTTC.

This clone came up once. V gene TRBV6-1 combines with J gene TRBJ2-1; TRBD2 matches at 7 bases. The CDR3 contains 15 residues. In germline, CDR1 is MNHNS, CDR2 SASEGT. The V segment lost 3 bases and the J segment 6 bases; nucleotides outside the gene matches: 8. Written as DNA, the CDR3 is TGTGCCAGCAGTGAGGTTGAGCGGGGTACCAATGAGCAGTTCTTC. Residues: CASSEVERGTNEQFF.

This clone appeared a few times. CDR3 residues: CASSYSAGRSYEQYF. In nucleotides, the CDR3 is TGTGCCAGCAGTTACAGCGCGGGCAGATCCTACGAGCAGTACTTC. This rearrangement joins TRBV6-2 or TRBV6-3 to TRBJ2-7; maybe TRBD2 (5 bases). V was cut by 2 bases and J by 1 base, with 12 bases left in between. The germline CDR1 and CDR2 sequences are MNHEY and SVGEGT. CDR3 length: 15 residues.

This chain connects TRBV6-5 to TRBJ2-7, with 9 bases lining up with TRBD1. Germline lookup yields CDR1 MNHEY and CDR2 SVGAGI. The trim removed 9 bases at V and 5 bases at J, leaving 8 bases unmatched. This CDR3 is 13 amino acids long. CDR3 coding DNA: TGTGCCAGTTTTCGGACAGGGGTGGACGAGCAGTACTTC. It translates to CASFRTGVDEQYF.

The chain employs TRBV4-3 and TRBJ2-1, with TRBD2 identical over 7 bases. This CDR3 region has 15 residues. Germline trimming cut 1 base from V and 6 bases from J; bases unmatched to any gene: 6. Germline CDR1 is LGHNA and CDR2 is YSLEER. The CDR3 loop is CASSQGAGVFNEQFF. The CDR3, as DNA: TGCGCCAGCAGCCAAGGGGCGGGGGTGTTCAATGAGCAGTTCTTC.

The chain joins TRBV7-9 to TRBJ1-4; 8 nucleotides agree with TRBD1. V trimming: 6 bases; J trimming: 4 bases; junction bases outside the gene matches: 7. Looked up from germline, CDR1 is SEHNR and CDR2 is FQNEAQ (reference sequence). The CDR3 loop spans 15 amino acids. The CDR3 coding sequence is TGTGCCAGCAGTCCGACAGGGGAAAGTAATGAAAAACTGTTTTTT. Translating it yields CASSPTGESNEKLFF.

The V and J genes are TRBV18 and TRBJ2-2; D not resolved. The ends were cut back, 6 bases at V and 0 bases at J, with 5 bases in the middle. Germline V CDR1 and CDR2: KGHSH, LQKENI. This CDR3 is 13 amino acids long. CDR3 amino acids: CASSQSNTGELFF. In DNA, the CDR3 is TGTGCCAGCTCCCAATCGAACACCGGGGAGCTGTTTTTT.

This clone was found a few times. The chain couples TRBV7-8 to TRBJ1-4; unclear D gene. CDR3 length equals 16 residues. V was trimmed by 5 bases and J by 0 bases, leaving 13 bases between them. The germline gives CDR1 SGHVS, CDR2 FQNEAQ. CDR3 loop: CASSSGLAPTNEKLFF. CDR3 DNA: TGTGCCAGCAGCAGTGGACTGGCGCCAACTAATGAAAAACTGTTTTTT.

This clone was counted once. The V and J genes are TRBV30 and TRBJ2-7; D not certain. The CDR3 is 12 residues long. The germline CDR1 and CDR2 sequences are GTSNPN and SVGIG (reference sequence). V lost 0 bases, J lost 9 bases, and 12 bases lay in between. The CDR3 region is CAWSVPLGGQYF. Written as DNA, the CDR3 is TGTGCCTGGAGTGTACCCCTCGGCGGGCAGTACTTC.

This chain uses TRBV29-1 with TRBJ1-2, with D possibly matching TRBD1 (5 bases). Trimming took off 3 bases at V and 4 bases at J, with 15 bases between the two ends. The CDR3 length is 14 residues. CDR1 and CDR2 (germline): SQVTM, ANQGSEA. The chain's CDR3 is CSVEGPGQIYGYTF. As DNA, the CDR3 is TGCAGCGTTGAGGGCCCAGGGCAAATCTATGGCTACACCTTC.

CDR3 sequence (DNA): TGTGCCAGCAGTTATGCAGCGGCCCGGGATACGCAGTATTTT. Protein product: CASSYAAARDTQYF. The chain employs TRBV6-2 or TRBV6-3 and TRBJ2-3; D possibly corresponds to TRBD2 (5 bases). V was pared by 3 bases and J by 6 bases, with 13 bases between. Germline V gene lookup returns CDR1 MNHEY and CDR2 SVGEGT. CDR3 size: 14 residues.

This chain uses TRBV5-5 with TRBJ2-1; TRBD2 agrees at 11 bases. Trimming took 0 bases from V and 8 from J; bases not matched to a gene: 4. CDR1 and CDR2 (germline): SGHKS, YYEKEE (reference sequence). This CDR3 is built from 15 residues. In DNA, the CDR3 is TGTGCCAGCAGCTTGGACCTAGCGGGGGGCTATGAGCAGTTCTTC. This sequence encodes CASSLDLAGGYEQFF.

The chain is built from TRBV10-2 and TRBJ1-4; no definite D call. CDR1 WSHSY and CDR2 SAAADI come from the germline V gene. The CDR3 has 17 amino acids. The germline V and J ends were trimmed by 5 bases and 0 bases, with 16 bases remaining between them. CDR3 sequence reads: CASSFDVGTATNEKLFF. The CDR3 nucleotides read TGCGCCAGCAGTTTTGACGTGGGTACCGCAACTAATGAAAAACTGTTTTTT.

The chain links TRBV2 to TRBJ2-1; TRBD2 aligns across 11 bases. Trimming cost V 3 bases and J 0 bases; bases outside gene matches: 13. Germline V gene data show CDR1 as SNHLY and CDR2 as FYNNEI. This CDR3 contains 20 residues. The CDR3 sequence: CASSDSGSGGASSSYNEQFF. The CDR3 bases are TGTGCCAGCAGTGATTCAGGTAGCGGGGGGGCCTCGAGCTCCTACAATGAGCAGTTCTTC.

The chain links TRBV27 to TRBJ2-2; TRBD1 matches at 7 bases. Germline CDR1 MNHEY, CDR2 SMNVEV (reference sequence). The CDR3 is 15 residues long. The V gene end was trimmed by 4 bases and the J gene end by 7 bases; junction bases not matched to a gene: 9. The CDR3 DNA reads as TGTGCCAGCAGTTCACCCGACAGGGCAGGCGGGGAGCTGTTTTTT. It specifies CASSSPDRAGGELFF.

This chain uses TRBV3-1 (or the pseudogene TRBV3-2) with TRBJ2-3, with 7 bases identical to TRBD2. The CDR3 covers 17 residues. Trimming took 0 bases from V and 3 from J; bases not matched to a gene: 9. Germline CDR1 is LGHDT and CDR2 is YNNKEL (reference sequence). In DNA form, the CDR3 reads TGTGCCAGCAGCCAAGATTTGCGGGGGAGGTGGACAGATACGCAGTATTTT. The encoded protein is CASSQDLRGRWTDTQYF.

The chain recombines TRBV21-1 with TRBJ2-1; the table calls TRBD2, which could not be checked here. TRBV21-1 is flagged as a pseudogene. The CDR3 runs to 17 residues. The CDR3 DNA reads TGTGCCAGCAGCAAACGGGGGGACCCCGGCTCCTACAATGAGCAGTTCTTC. It translates to CASSKRGDPGSYNEQFF.

The chain combines TRBV5-1 with TRBJ2-1; the D is unclear. Germline CDR1 reads SGHRS; CDR2 reads YFSETQ. The CDR3 length is 13 residues. The V end lost 1 base, the J end lost 8 bases, and 10 bases lay between the germline ends. The CDR3 DNA is TGCGCCAGCAGCTTGAGGGAACTTTATGAGCAGTTCTTC. This encodes CASSLRELYEQFF.

In this sample, this clone turned up a few times. This chain uses TRBV6-1 with TRBJ2-7; no definite D call. The V end was cut by 1 base, the J end by 3 bases, with 22 bases between. This CDR3 comprises 18 residues. Germline V gene data show CDR1 as MNHNS and CDR2 as SASEGT. CDR3 sequence (DNA): TGTGCCAGCAGTGAAGTTCCCCGCGACTTCCCTTACCTCTACGAGCAGTACTTC. Protein sequence: CASSEVPRDFPYLYEQYF.

V is TRBV5-8 and J is TRBJ1-2; TRBD1 agrees at 10 bases. The CDR3 covers 16 residues. The germline CDR1 and CDR2 sequences are SGHTS and YDEGEE. Unmatched junction bases numbered 7, after V lost 4 bases and J lost 1 base. The CDR3 region is CASSQMTGGVNYGYTF. The DNA of the CDR3 is TGTGCCAGCAGCCAAATGACAGGGGGCGTTAACTATGGCTACACCTTC.

The chain carries TRBV27 and TRBJ1-6; 11 nucleotides match TRBD1. J was trimmed by 7 bases and V by 0 bases; bases with no gene match: 5. This CDR3 is 17 amino acids long. Germline assignment: CDR1 MNHEY and CDR2 SMNVEV (reference sequence). The CDR3 DNA reads as TGTGCCAGCAGTTTATCAGGACAGGGGGCATGGAATTCACCCCTCCACTTT. Its translation is CASSLSGQGAWNSPLHF.

The gene calls are TRBV27 and TRBJ1-3, with TRBD1 matching 8 bases. The CDR3 contains 14 residues. The germline CDR1 and CDR2 sequences are MNHEY and SMNVEV (reference sequence). The J segment lost 5 bases and the V segment lost 5 bases, leaving 5 bases of the junction unmatched. In DNA form, the CDR3 reads TGTGCCAGCAGTGACTCAGGGGGCAGAAACACCATATATTTT. Translation gives CASSDSGGRNTIYF.

J is TRBJ2-1 and V is TRBV21-1; TRBD1, as called in the table, went unchecked against the DNA. TRBV21-1 is recorded as a pseudogene. CDR3 length: 22 residues. CDR3 sequence reads: CASSTGPPSGTGDTTTYNEQFF. CDR3 DNA sequence: TGTGCCAGCAGCACGGGCCCCCCAAGTGGGACAGGGGACACGACAACCTACAATGAGCAGTTCTTC.

V gene TRBV6-2 or TRBV6-3 combines with J gene TRBJ2-1; D is uncertain. The V gene's germline CDR1 is MNHEY and CDR2 SVGEGT. The CDR3 runs to 15 residues. V lost 6 bases and J 7 bases, leaving 19 bases between the germline ends. The DNA of the CDR3 is TGTGCCAGCAGCAAGTCAGGCCGTCCCGCAAATGAGCAGTTCTTC. This encodes CASSKSGRPANEQFF.